This T cell receptor beta chain was sequenced during a study of CD8+ T cells in alopecia areata. Across the whole study: The drug, oral tofacitinib, was given to treated patients at 5 to 10 mg twice daily.

On this clone itself: What it binds is unknown.

Sorted out of PBMCs were CD4+ T cells and CD8+ T cells. It was cDNA, reverse transcribed from extracted RNA, that served as the sequencing template. Assay: immunoSEQ multiplex PCR; the TCRdb copy retains only in-frame clones and omits some. The sample records fewer than 250,000 clones, 57% being singletons. Germline V gene lookup returns CDR1 MNHEY and CDR2 SMNVEV (reference sequence). This CDR3 comprises 16 residues. V dropped 2 bases and J dropped 4 bases, with 17 bases sitting between them. Notes on the study in general: Scalp sample data also include resident alphabeta T cells from normal skin.

The source was CD4+ T cells sorted from blood, collected at week 0. The chain employs TRBV27 and TRBJ1-2; D is possibly TRBD1 (6 bases). This receptor was obtained from a human donor with alopecia areata. CDR3 nucleotides: TGTGCCAGCAGTTTAAAAGTCCCCACACAGGGCTATGGCTACACCTTC. Its translation is CASSLKVPTQGYGYTF.